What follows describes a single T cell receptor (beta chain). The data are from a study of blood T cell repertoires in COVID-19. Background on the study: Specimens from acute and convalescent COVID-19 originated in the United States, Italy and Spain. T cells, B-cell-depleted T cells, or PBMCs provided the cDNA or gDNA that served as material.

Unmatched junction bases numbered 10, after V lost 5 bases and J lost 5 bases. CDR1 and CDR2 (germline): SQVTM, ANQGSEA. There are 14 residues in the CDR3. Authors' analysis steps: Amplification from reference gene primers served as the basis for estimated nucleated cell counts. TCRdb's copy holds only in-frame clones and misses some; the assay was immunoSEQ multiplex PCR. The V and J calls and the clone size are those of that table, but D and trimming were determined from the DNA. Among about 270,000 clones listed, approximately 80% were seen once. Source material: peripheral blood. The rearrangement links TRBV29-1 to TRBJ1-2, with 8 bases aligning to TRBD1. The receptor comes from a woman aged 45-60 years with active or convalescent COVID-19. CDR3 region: CSVYGTGALYGYTF. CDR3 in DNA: TGCAGCGTTTACGGGACAGGAGCCTTGTATGGCTACACCTTC.